What follows are 18 T cell receptor beta chains derived from one specimen sequenced in a study of blood T cell repertoires in COVID-19 (dated by TCRdb to 2020 to 2022). The library was made by the immunoSEQ multiplex PCR assay. TCRdb took over this immuneACCESS table, retaining in-frame rearrangements with V and J assigned. Such tables are incomplete; in checked studies, under half of the missing clones stem from an unresolved V gene, and the remainder is unexplained. This sample has more than 250,000 clones in its table, and about 87% of those were observed once. The ten largest clones represent roughly 8.6% of the sample. What was sequenced was peripheral blood. The receptor source for this set is a human donor in a cohort sampled during active COVID-19.

This clone occurred a few times. The chain couples TRBV4-2 to TRBJ2-5, with 12 bases lining up with TRBD2. The CDR3 totals 16 residues. The trim removed 3 bases at V and 7 bases at J, leaving 9 bases unmatched. The germline V gene encodes CDR1 LGHNA and CDR2 YNFKEQ. The CDR3 bases are TGTGCCAGCAGCCAGTACGCTAGCGGGGGGGCGGGGACCCAGTACTTC. It codes for CASSQYASGGAGTQYF.

This sequence joins TRBV19 and TRBJ2-3; 11 bases map to TRBD2. With 6 bases clipped from V and 1 base from J, the junction kept 3 bases outside the gene matches. From germline, CDR1 is LNHDA and CDR2 SQIVND (reference sequence). This CDR3 contains 15 residues. The CDR3 nucleotides read TGTGCCAGTAGGGGGACTAGCGGTCGCACAGATACGCAGTATTTT. It encodes CASRGTSGRTDTQYF.

The rearrangement links TRBV2 to TRBJ2-1, with 8 bases identical to TRBD2. The germline V gene encodes CDR1 SNHLY and CDR2 FYNNEI. The CDR3 extends over 15 amino acids. J was trimmed by 7 bases and V by 9 bases; bases with no gene match: 14. The chain's CDR3 is CASREGTVGKNEQFF. The CDR3 DNA reads TGTGCCAGTCGGGAGGGGACGGTTGGAAAGAATGAGCAGTTCTTC.

This chain joins TRBV6-2 or TRBV6-3 and TRBJ1-5; the D gene is possibly TRBD1 (5 bases). The V end was cut by 0 bases, the J end by 6 bases, with 6 bases between. This CDR3 has 13 amino acids. Germline CDR1 MNHEY, CDR2 SVGEGT. The CDR3 bases are TGTGCCAGCAGTTACTCAGGGGCTCAGCCCCAGCATTTT. Translated: CASSYSGAQPQHF.

The gene calls are TRBV19 and TRBJ1-6; D remains unclear. V lost 4 bases and J 9 bases, leaving 22 bases between the germline ends. Germline V gene lookup returns CDR1 LNHDA and CDR2 SQIVND (reference sequence). The CDR3 contains 17 residues. The CDR3, as DNA: TGTGCCAGTAGTAGCCAACTGAGAAGAGGGAATATTTCACCCCTCCACTTT. Translation: CASSSQLRRGNISPLHF.

V usage is TRBV28 and J usage is TRBJ1-2; 7 nucleotides align to TRBD1. CDR1 MDHEN and CDR2 SYDVKM come from the germline V gene. V shed 4 bases and J 4 bases; nucleotides not matched to a gene: 9. The CDR3 extends over 15 amino acids. This chain's CDR3 is CASSSQLDRLYGYTF. Here the CDR3 DNA reads TGTGCCAGCAGTTCTCAGCTGGACAGGCTCTATGGCTACACCTTC.

The chain carries TRBV6-6 and TRBJ2-7; 7 bases match TRBD1. With V trimmed by 0 bases and J by 5 bases, 1 base remained unmatched. The CDR3 loop spans 13 amino acids. Germline CDR1 and CDR2: MNHNY and SVGAGI (reference sequence). CDR3 nucleotides: TGTGCCAGCAGTTACTCAGGGGGCCACGAGCAGTACTTC. Its protein product is CASSYSGGHEQYF.

This chain uses TRBV11-2 with TRBJ2-5; D is unresolved. From germline, CDR1 is SGHAT and CDR2 FQNNGV. V shed 5 bases and J shed 1 base, with 8 bases lying between them. The CDR3 contains 13 residues. CDR3 protein: CASSPTFQETQYF. CDR3 nucleotide sequence: TGTGCCAGCAGCCCCACTTTCCAAGAGACCCAGTACTTC. Together with reference TRBV11-2 and TRBJ2-5, the CDR3 gives the full variable domain: EAGVAQSPRYKIIEKRQSVAFWCNPISGHATLYWYQQILGQGPKLLIQFQNNGVVDDSQLPKDRFSAERLKGVDSTLKIQPAKLEDSAVYLCASSPTFQETQYFGPGTRLLVL.

V gene TRBV19 combines with J gene TRBJ2-3; 9 nucleotides agree with TRBD1. This CDR3 has 16 amino acids. V shed 5 bases, J shed 7 bases, and the junction held 13 bases outside the gene matches. Germline loops: CDR1 LNHDA, CDR2 SQIVND (reference sequence). CDR3 bases: TGTGCCAGTAGTCCCCCCGGAACAGGGGGCCTATATACGCAGTATTTT. Its translation is CASSPPGTGGLYTQYF.

The rearrangement joins TRBV29-1 to TRBJ2-7, with 7 positions matching TRBD1. Germline CDR1 reads SQVTM; CDR2 reads ANQGSEA. V lost 5 bases and J lost 1; bases outside the gene matches: 11. This CDR3 is 15 amino acids long. The CDR3 reads CSVSVRQGVSYEQYF. The CDR3 coding sequence is TGCAGCGTTTCCGTTAGACAGGGCGTATCCTACGAGCAGTACTTC.

The rearrangement uses TRBV10-3 and TRBJ2-5; the D gene is possibly TRBD1 (7 bases). Trimming stripped 7 bases from V and 5 bases from J, with 11 bases between. This CDR3 has 12 residues. Germline CDR1 ENHRY, CDR2 SYGVKD. The DNA for the CDR3 is TGTGCCATCAACTCAGGGGGGGAGACCCAGTACTTC. Protein product: CAINSGGETQYF.

This clone was detected once. The chain has TRBV6-5 and TRBJ2-7, with a possible D match to TRBD2 (5 bases). The V and J ends lost 6 bases and 8 bases respectively, with 20 bases between them. The CDR3 consists of 14 residues. Looked up from germline, CDR1 is MNHEY and CDR2 is SVGAGI. CDR3 sequence: CASSFMVTTGKQYF. The CDR3 DNA reads as TGTGCCAGCAGCTTTATGGTGACTACCGGTAAGCAGTACTTC.

This clone showed up just a few times. The gene calls are TRBV7-2 and TRBJ2-1, with TRBD2 matching 11 bases. The CDR3 has 17 residues. The V and J ends lost 6 bases and 4 bases, in that order; junction bases with no gene match: 11. Germline V gene data show CDR1 as SGHTA and CDR2 as FQGNSA. The CDR3 loop is CASSHAGTSGTYNEQFF. For the CDR3, the DNA is TGTGCCAGCAGTCACGCCGGGACTAGCGGAACTTACAATGAGCAGTTCTTC.

The chain has TRBV3-1 (or the pseudogene TRBV3-2) and TRBJ2-7; 12 bases are a match to TRBD1. The CDR3 contains 14 residues. In germline, CDR1 is LGHDT, CDR2 YNNKEL (reference sequence). Losses at the gene ends were 4 bases for V and 7 bases for J; bases not matched to a gene: 5. CDR3 residues: CASSRGQGAREQYF. CDR3 bases: TGTGCCAGCAGCCGGGGACAGGGGGCGAGGGAGCAGTACTTC.

The chain couples TRBV11-2 to TRBJ2-5; 14 nucleotides agree with TRBD2. Germline CDR1 SGHAT, CDR2 FQNNGV. The trim removed 4 bases at V and 5 bases at J, leaving 6 bases unmatched. This CDR3 has 16 residues. Here the CDR3 DNA reads TGTGCCAGCAGCTCGTGGACTAGCGGGAGGTTGGAGACCCAGTACTTC. Amino acid sequence: CASSSWTSGRLETQYF.

This clone was counted a few times. CDR3 bases: TGTGCCAGCAGCTTAGCAGGGGGCGGACAGCCCCAGCATTTT. This translates into CASSLAGGGQPQHF. The chain links TRBV7-8 to TRBJ1-5; 7 nucleotides match TRBD1. The CDR3 sequence is 14 residues long. CDR1 and CDR2 (germline): SGHVS, FQNEAQ. V dropped 0 bases and J dropped 7; count of bases not matched to a gene: 3.

The chain uses TRBV6-5 and TRBJ1-4, with D maybe TRBD1 (5 bases). Between the trimmed V and J ends, which lost 0 bases and 5 bases, there was a span of 10 bases. From germline, CDR1 is MNHEY and CDR2 SVGAGI. This CDR3 is built from 15 residues. The CDR3 spells CASSYSPAGNEKLFF. For the CDR3, the DNA is TGTGCCAGCAGTTACTCTCCGGCAGGGAATGAAAAACTGTTTTTT.

V gene TRBV5-5 combines with J gene TRBJ2-1, with 16 nucleotides matching TRBD2. The germline CDR1 and CDR2 sequences are SGHKS and YYEKEE (reference sequence). J was trimmed by 10 bases and V by 2 bases; bases with no gene match: 9. The CDR3 loop spans 17 amino acids. CDR3 residues: CASSLQGLAGGPWEQFF. As DNA, the CDR3 is TGTGCCAGCAGCTTACAGGGACTAGCGGGAGGGCCATGGGAGCAGTTCTTC.